Below, 22 T cell receptor beta chains from the same sample are listed, as sequenced in a study of regulatory T cells in long-lasting Graves disease. Arm-PCR of CDR3 regions with iRepertoire HTBI primers generated TCR beta libraries. TCRdb itself ran the multiplex PCR reads through MiXCR, one entry per CDR3 protein. The data show about 220,000 distinct CDR3 sequences, around a fifth seen once. Time point specified: newly diagnosed GD, antithyroid drugs for less than 3 months. Generation of the TCR library employed RNA extracted from PBMCs. These data also featured in a second study, about T cells in Graves' hyperthyroidism and ophthalmopathy.

The input for sequencing was peripheral blood mononuclear cells (PBMCs), taken at new diagnosis, from a patient treated with antithyroid drugs. The receptors come from a woman in her twenties or thirties with Graves disease.

This clonotype was recorded many times. The chain joins TRBV24-1 to TRBJ2-3; 11 nucleotides agree with TRBD1. The trim removed 3 bases at V and 3 bases at J, leaving 4 bases unmatched. Per germline, CDR1 KGHDR and CDR2 SFDVKD. The CDR3 loop spans 16 amino acids. This CDR3 is CATSDRTGGLTDTQYF. CDR3 DNA sequence: TGTGCCACCAGTGATAGGACAGGGGGCTTGACAGATACGCAGTATTTT.

In its sample, this clonotype was seen many times. CDR3 in DNA: TGTGCCAGCAGGTACAGGGGGGGGGCGAGCTCCTACGAGCAGTACTTC. It translates to CASRYRGGASSYEQYF. The gene calls are TRBV6-2 or TRBV6-3 and TRBJ2-7, with D possibly being TRBD1 (8 bases). This CDR3 has 16 amino acids. V shed 6 bases and J shed 0 bases, with 18 bases lying between them. CDR1 MNHEY and CDR2 SVGEGT come from the germline V gene.

Points on this clonotype: The germline gene is not matched at one end of the junction; a read error may be the cause. The rearrangement uses TRBV9 and TRBJ2-1; 8 bases line up with TRBD2. This CDR3 spans 17 amino acids. In germline, CDR1 is SGDLS, CDR2 YYNGEE. CDR3 protein: CASSPSGGGGPYNEQVF. CDR3 sequence (DNA): TGTGCCAGCAGCCCCAGCGGGGGCGGGGGGCCCTACAATGAGCAGGTCTTC.

This clonotype was found a few times. With a much larger clone just one base away, this may be a read error. The chain recombines TRBV20-1 with TRBJ2-7, with D tentatively TRBD1 (5 bases). The CDR3 totals 12 residues. From germline, CDR1 is DFQATT and CDR2 SNEGSKA (reference sequence). In DNA form, the CDR3 reads TGCAGTGCTAGAGGACAGTTCTACGGGCAGTACTTC. It encodes CSARGQFYGQYF.

V and J are TRBV29-1 and TRBJ2-3, with D tentatively TRBD2 (6 bases). This CDR3 is built from 13 residues. In germline, CDR1 is SQVTM, CDR2 ANQGSEA. V was pared by 5 bases and J by 0 bases, with 9 bases between. CDR3 in amino acids: CSVPGTSTDTQYF. The CDR3 DNA is TGCAGCGTTCCCGGGACTAGCACAGATACGCAGTATTTT.

In this sample, this clonotype turned up many times. The rearrangement links TRBV6-5 to TRBJ1-1, with 8 nucleotides matching TRBD1. CDR3 size: 17 residues. The V and J ends lost 2 bases and 3 bases, in that order; junction bases with no gene match: 11. The germline gives CDR1 MNHEY, CDR2 SVGAGI. CDR3 amino acids: CASSYTSRGPRDTEAFF. The DNA for the CDR3 is TGTGCCAGCAGTTACACCTCCAGGGGGCCTAGGGACACTGAAGCTTTCTTT.

This clonotype was seen many times. The chain couples TRBV6-1 to TRBJ1-2; D is perhaps TRBD1 (6 bases). Deletions cut 6 bases from V and 1 base from J, with 15 bases between. Germline V gene lookup returns CDR1 MNHNS and CDR2 SASEGT. This CDR3 is built from 15 residues. The CDR3 sequence is CASRQDQGRNYGYTF. CDR3 bases: TGTGCCAGCAGACAGGATCAGGGGCGTAACTATGGCTACACCTTC.

This clonotype showed up just a few times. V is TRBV4-2 and J is TRBJ2-5; maybe TRBD2 (5 bases). Trimming left V 3 bases short and J 4 bases short, with 15 bases between. CDR3 length equals 15 residues. CDR1 is LGHNA, CDR2 YNFKEQ, per germline. CDR3 in amino acids: CASSQVRGGGETQYF. DNA of the CDR3: TGTGCCAGCAGCCAGGTTCGAGGAGGCGGAGAGACCCAGTACTTC.

This clonotype has at least ten counts. The chain combines TRBV20-1 with TRBJ2-1; D is unclear. V was pared by 3 bases and J by 5 bases, with 5 bases between. Germline values: CDR1 DFQATT, CDR2 SNEGSKA (reference sequence). The CDR3 spans 11 residues. The CDR3 region is CSASKHNEQFF. The CDR3 nucleotides read TGCAGTGCTAGTAAGCACAATGAGCAGTTCTTC.

This clonotype was seen ten or more times. V usage is TRBV6-1 and J usage is TRBJ1-2; 9 bases align to TRBD1. The CDR3 consists of 18 residues. The junction had 17 bases not matched to a gene; V was cut back by 1 base and J by 8 bases. Germline V gene sequence: CDR1 MNHNS, CDR2 SASEGT. This chain's CDR3 is CASSEDVGQGLLRYGYTF. Written as DNA, the CDR3 is TGTGCCAGCAGTGAAGACGTCGGACAGGGGCTCTTGCGGTACGGCTACACCTTC.

The sample holds many counts of this clonotype. The chain recombines TRBV10-3 with TRBJ2-7, with 8 bases fitting TRBD1. Germline CDR1 and CDR2: ENHRY and SYGVKD. V lost 10 bases, J lost 5 bases, and 10 bases stayed unmatched. CDR3 length equals 13 residues. CDR3 sequence: CATWGRGRDEQYF. DNA for the CDR3: TGTGCCACCTGGGGCAGGGGGCGGGACGAGCAGTACTTC.

This clonotype was recorded at least ten times. The chain combines TRBV27 with TRBJ1-6, with TRBD1 matching over 7 bases. This CDR3 has 13 residues. V shed 6 bases, J shed 10 bases, and the junction held 6 bases outside the gene matches. Germline V gene data show CDR1 as MNHEY and CDR2 as SMNVEV (reference sequence). CDR3 bases: TGTGCCAGCAGCTTACGAGGGGGCTCACCCCTCCACTTT. Translation: CASSLRGGSPLHF.

This clonotype came up many times. This rearrangement joins TRBV7-2 to TRBJ2-1, with 7 bases that match TRBD2. V shed 3 bases, J shed 4 bases, and the junction held 9 bases outside the gene matches. The germline gives CDR1 SGHTA, CDR2 FQGNSA. The CDR3 sequence is 16 residues long. The CDR3 nucleotides read TGTGCCAGCAGCTTTGGGTGGAATAGCGGGTACAATGAGCAGTTCTTC. Its translation: CASSFGWNSGYNEQFF. The full variable domain, rest sourced from reference TRBV7-2 and TRBJ2-1, is GAGVSQSPSNKVTEKGKDVELRCDPISGHTALYWYRQSLGQGLEFLIYFQGNSAPDKSGLPSDRFSAERTGGSVSTLTIQRTQQEDSAVYLCASSFGWNSGYNEQFFGPGTRLTVL.

The sample holds many counts of this clonotype. The rearrangement links TRBV7-2 to TRBJ1-2; perhaps TRBD1 as D (5 bases). Between the trimmed V and J ends, which lost 1 base and 8 bases, there was a span of 11 bases. Germline V gives CDR1 SGHTA, CDR2 FQGNSA. CDR3 size: 13 residues. The CDR3 region is CASSLGGGLGYTF. In nucleotides, the CDR3 is TGTGCCAGCAGCTTAGGGGGGGGATTGGGCTACACCTTC.

As for this clonotype: Germline is not matched at one junction end, which may reflect a read error. V and J are TRBV28 and TRBJ2-1; tentative D call: TRBD1 (6 bases). Germline CDR1 reads MDHEN; CDR2 reads SYDVKM. The CDR3 is 16 amino acids. The CDR3 region has the DNA TGTGCCAGCAGCTCGAACAGGGTCCTCCCGCGCAATGGGCAGTTCTTC. It encodes CASSSNRVLPRNGQFF.

This clonotype was observed many times. This chain joins TRBV3-1 and TRBJ1-1; D perhaps matches TRBD1 (5 bases). Deletions cut 4 bases from V and 1 base from J, with 13 bases between. This CDR3 has 15 amino acids. Germline-derived CDR1 and CDR2 are LGHDT and YNNKEL (reference sequence). The DNA of the CDR3 is TGTGCCAGCAGCCGCACCGGGGGAAAGAACACTGAAGCTTTCTTT. Protein sequence: CASSRTGGKNTEAFF.

In this sample, this clonotype turned up many times. This chain connects TRBV7-3 to TRBJ1-2; TRBD1 is a possible D gene (6 bases). V shed 5 bases and J shed 4 bases, with 17 bases lying between them. CDR1 is SGHTA and CDR2 is FQGTGA in the germline V gene. The length of the CDR3 is 15 residues. CDR3 amino acids: CASSPLGTSVYGYTF. The DNA of the CDR3 is TGTGCCAGCAGCCCATTAGGGACATCAGTCTATGGCTACACCTTC. The whole variable domain, filled in from reference TRBV7-3 and TRBJ1-2, reads GAGVSQTPSNKVTEKGKYVELRCDPISGHTALYWYRQSLGQGPEFLIYFQGTGAADDSGLPNDRFFAVRPEGSVSTLKIQRTERGDSAVYLCASSPLGTSVYGYTFGSGTRLTVV.

This clonotype came up a few times. This chain joins TRBV27 and TRBJ2-7; D is ambiguous. The CDR3 spans 13 residues. V lost 0 bases, J lost 5 bases, and 8 bases lay in between. Germline V gene lookup returns CDR1 MNHEY and CDR2 SMNVEV (reference sequence). In DNA form, the CDR3 reads TGTGCCAGCAGTTTATCGCAAGGGAACGAGCAGTACTTC. It specifies CASSLSQGNEQYF.

This clonotype was observed many times. This chain connects TRBV10-2 to TRBJ1-1; D call uncertain. The CDR3 has 13 residues. Trimming removed 2 bases at V and 6 bases at J, with 10 bases between. CDR1 is WSHSY, CDR2 SAAADI, per germline. The CDR3 DNA reads TGCGCCAGCAGTGAGGCCAGGAGATCTGAAGCTTTCTTT. It encodes CASSEARRSEAFF.

V and J are TRBV7-2 and TRBJ2-1; 8 positions agree with TRBD2. This CDR3 comprises 15 residues. V lost 5 bases and J lost 9; bases outside the gene matches: 12. Germline V gene sequence: CDR1 SGHTA, CDR2 FQGNSA. CDR3 DNA sequence: TGTGCCAGCAGCCCGGCGGGGACTAGGAGGAGTGAGCAGTTCTTC. Protein sequence: CASSPAGTRRSEQFF.

At least ten counts were recorded for this clonotype. This chain uses TRBV19 with TRBJ1-5, with D possibly being TRBD1 (5 bases). CDR3 length: 15 residues. Trimming cost V 0 bases and J 6 bases, with 12 bases left between them. Germline CDR1 and CDR2: LNHDA and SQIVND (reference sequence). As DNA, the CDR3 is TGTGCCAGTAGTATAGACGGATCTGGGGGTCAGCCCCAGCATTTT. Its protein is CASSIDGSGGQPQHF.

This clonotype was seen ten or more times. The chain combines TRBV12-3 or TRBV12-4 with TRBJ1-4; D unclear. This CDR3 contains 12 residues. V lost 6 bases to trimming and J lost 7 bases, with 9 bases between them. CDR3 in DNA: TGTGCCAGCAGCCCCTCGGGTGAAAAACTGTTTTTT. Amino acid sequence: CASSPSGEKLFF.